The 20 T cell receptor beta chains presented below share a single source sample, sequenced in a study of identical twins. One entry per CDR3 protein results from TCRdb running MiXCR on the 5' RACE reads. The sample comprises fewer than 250,000 distinct CDR3 sequences, 6.5% to 8.5% of which are singletons, and roughly 2% rests with the top ten. This sample also appeared in a second study, on yellow fever vaccine responses in identical twins.

The sample comprised memory (CD45RO+) T cells sorted from blood. The receptor set was obtained from a woman in her late teens or twenties in good health.

This clonotype was seen more than once but under ten times. The chain employs TRBV24-1 and TRBJ2-3; D remains ambiguous. Trimming removed 1 base from V and 2 bases from J, with 9 bases in between. The CDR3 is 15 amino acids. The germline CDR1 and CDR2 sequences are KGHDR and SFDVKD. CDR3 coding DNA: TGTGCCACCAGTGATTTCCCGGGCCCCACAGATACGCAGTATTTT. It specifies CATSDFPGPTDTQYF.

This clonotype has at least ten counts. The chain carries TRBV20-1 and TRBJ2-1; 11 nucleotides agree with TRBD2. Per germline, CDR1 DFQATT and CDR2 SNEGSKA (reference sequence). The CDR3 extends over 18 amino acids. Trimming removed 2 bases from V and 4 bases from J; junction bases left unmatched: 13. The CDR3 spells CSARRLAGGLRQYNEQFF. CDR3 bases: TGCAGTGCTAGACGGCTAGCGGGGGGTCTCCGTCAATACAATGAGCAGTTCTTC.

This chain links TRBV28 with TRBJ2-7; TRBD1 agrees at 9 bases. This CDR3 has 15 amino acids. CDR1 is MDHEN, CDR2 SYDVKM, per germline. The ends lost 5 bases at V and 2 bases at J; junction bases unmatched: 7. Here the CDR3 reads CASSQSQGATYEQYF. CDR3 nucleotide sequence: TGTGCCAGCAGTCAATCACAGGGGGCGACCTACGAGCAGTACTTC.

This clonotype has ten or more counts. DNA for the CDR3: TGTGCCAGCAGTTTAATTACCGGGACAGGGGGTGAAAAACTGTTTTTT. Translating it yields CASSLITGTGGEKLFF. The chain combines TRBV27 with TRBJ1-4, with TRBD1 identical over 11 bases. The CDR3 sequence is 16 residues long. The V gene end was trimmed by 2 bases and the J gene end by 7 bases; junction bases not matched to a gene: 6. Germline-derived CDR1 and CDR2 are MNHEY and SMNVEV (reference sequence).

This clonotype occurred many times. The genes are TRBV20-1 and TRBJ2-5; TRBD2 agrees at 7 bases. Germline V lookup: CDR1 DFQATT, CDR2 SNEGSKA (reference sequence). V shed 5 bases and J 9 bases; nucleotides not matched to a gene: 15. This CDR3 region has 14 residues. This CDR3 is CSAPPLAALGAQYF. In nucleotides, the CDR3 is TGCAGTGCTCCCCCCCTAGCGGCACTCGGGGCCCAGTACTTC.

This clonotype was counted between two and nine times. The chain combines TRBV6-1 with TRBJ1-6, with 7 bases that match TRBD1. The CDR3 has 13 amino acids. The V gene end was trimmed by 10 bases and the J gene end by 10 bases; junction bases not matched to a gene: 10. The germline V gene has CDR1 MNHNS and CDR2 SASEGT. CDR3 region: CATPGQFGSPLHF. DNA for the CDR3: TGTGCCACCCCGGGACAGTTCGGCTCACCCCTCCACTTT.

This clonotype was seen more than once but under ten times. This chain joins TRBV2 and TRBJ2-7; 12 nucleotides align to TRBD2. Germline CDR1 reads SNHLY; CDR2 reads FYNNEI. CDR3 length equals 13 residues. V was clipped by 9 bases and J by 5 bases; unmatched bases: 5. The CDR3 region is CASRLAGVHEQYF. CDR3 DNA: TGTGCCAGTAGACTAGCGGGAGTGCACGAGCAGTACTTC.

V usage is TRBV28 and J usage is TRBJ2-1; D gene unclear. The CDR3 covers 11 residues. Germline V gene sequence: CDR1 MDHEN, CDR2 SYDVKM. The ends were cut back, 3 bases at V and 8 bases at J, with 5 bases in the middle. The DNA of the CDR3 is TGTGCCAGCAGTTTTGGCGATGAGCAGTTCTTC. Amino acid sequence: CASSFGDEQFF.

This clonotype was seen many times. This rearrangement joins TRBV29-1 to TRBJ2-7; D is possibly TRBD2 (5 bases). Germline CDR1 reads SQVTM; CDR2 reads ANQGSEA. The CDR3 consists of 12 residues. The V gene lost 4 bases and the J gene lost 0 bases, with 7 bases spanning the gap. As DNA, the CDR3 is TGCAGCGTTGGGAGGAACTCCTACGAGCAGTACTTC. Translation gives CSVGRNSYEQYF.

This clonotype occurred a few times. The J gene is TRBJ2-1, the V gene TRBV11-3, with D hard to call. CDR1 is SGHNT, CDR2 YENEEA, per germline. The V end lost 1 base, the J end lost 6 bases, and 16 bases lay between the germline ends. This CDR3 region has 16 residues. CDR3 nucleotide sequence: TGTGCCAGCAGCTTAGGCGAAAGCTCGACTGGCAATGAGCAGTTCTTC. It translates to CASSLGESSTGNEQFF.

The J gene is TRBJ2-5, the V gene TRBV4-3; tentative D call: TRBD1 (5 bases). CDR1 LGHNA and CDR2 YSLEER come from the germline V gene. Trimming cost V 0 bases and J 6 bases, with 8 bases left between them. The CDR3 is made up of 13 amino acids. This CDR3 is CASSQDRDQTQYF. CDR3 nucleotides: TGCGCCAGCAGCCAAGACAGGGATCAGACCCAGTACTTC.

This chain uses TRBV15 with TRBJ2-3, with TRBD2 matching 8 bases. With V trimmed by 0 bases and J by 4 bases, 6 bases remained unmatched. Germline CDR1 LNHNV, CDR2 YYDKDF (reference sequence). The CDR3 has 16 residues. CDR3 loop: CATSRDFSGGADTQYF. The CDR3 bases are TGTGCCACCAGCAGAGATTTCAGCGGGGGCGCAGATACGCAGTATTTT.

This clonotype was counted many times. The J gene is TRBJ2-7, the V gene TRBV7-6, with 12 bases matching TRBD1. The ends lost 3 bases at V and 3 bases at J; junction bases unmatched: 9. CDR1 is SGHVS, CDR2 FNYEAQ, per germline. This CDR3 contains 17 residues. The CDR3 DNA sequence: TGTGCCAGCAGCTTTCCCGGGACAGGGGGCGAAGACTACGAGCAGTACTTC. This sequence encodes CASSFPGTGGEDYEQYF.

This clonotype was counted at least ten times. This chain connects TRBV3-1 to TRBJ2-5, with 8 bases identical to TRBD1. J lost 7 bases, V lost 3 bases, and 7 bases had no gene match. This CDR3 contains 14 residues. Germline CDR1 and CDR2: LGHDT and YNNKEL (reference sequence). This CDR3 is CASSHGQGLGTQYF. CDR3 bases: TGTGCCAGCAGCCACGGACAGGGCCTGGGGACCCAGTACTTC.

This clonotype has just a few counts. The chain joins TRBV30 to TRBJ1-6; TRBD1 matches 7 bases. Germline-derived CDR1 and CDR2 are GTSNPN and SVGIG (reference sequence). V was pared by 4 bases and J by 7 bases, with 10 bases of the junction left unmatched. This CDR3 contains 15 residues. The CDR3 loop is CAWTKPGQTNSPLHF. CDR3 nucleotides: TGTGCCTGGACCAAACCGGGACAGACCAATTCACCCCTCCACTTT.

This clonotype was detected many times. V and J are TRBV20-1 and TRBJ2-7, with 8 bases that match TRBD2. CDR1 is DFQATT and CDR2 is SNEGSKA in the germline V gene (reference sequence). The V segment lost 3 bases and the J segment 3 bases; nucleotides outside the gene matches: 7. The CDR3 consists of 14 residues. The CDR3 bases are TGCAGTGCTAGGCTCCTAGCGGGCTACTACGAGCAGTACTTC. Protein sequence: CSARLLAGYYEQYF.

The sample holds many counts of this clonotype. In DNA form, the CDR3 reads TGTGCCGCCCGCGCCGGGACACAGAACACCGGGGAGCTGTTTTTT. This sequence encodes CAARAGTQNTGELFF. This rearrangement joins TRBV6-2 or TRBV6-3 to TRBJ2-2, with D perhaps matching TRBD1 (6 bases). V lost 11 bases and J 1 base, leaving 17 bases between the germline ends. Germline CDR1 is MNHEY and CDR2 is SVGEGT. The CDR3 sequence is 15 residues long.

The chain uses TRBV5-4 and TRBJ2-5, with 7 bases identical to TRBD2. The V gene's germline CDR1 is SGHNT and CDR2 YYREEE (reference sequence). The junction had 4 bases not matched to a gene; V was cut back by 1 base and J by 1 base. The CDR3 loop spans 15 amino acids. Here the CDR3 reads CASSLTSEGQETQYF. For the CDR3, the DNA is TGTGCCAGCAGCTTGACTAGCGAGGGCCAAGAGACCCAGTACTTC. The whole variable domain, remainder taken from reference TRBV5-4 and TRBJ2-5, is ETGVTQSPTHLIKTRGQQVTLRCSSQSGHNTVSWYQQALGQGPQFIFQYYREEENGRGNFPPRFSGLQFPNYSSELNVNALELDDSALYLCASSLTSEGQETQYFGPGTRLLVL.

A few counts support this clonotype. This rearrangement joins TRBV6-5 to TRBJ2-3; TRBD2 aligns across 9 bases. The CDR3 runs 16 residues. Germline-derived CDR1 and CDR2 are MNHEY and SVGAGI. The V segment lost 4 bases and the J segment 3 bases; nucleotides outside the gene matches: 8. This chain's CDR3 is CASSSLGGRATDTQYF. DNA for the CDR3: TGTGCCAGCAGTTCTTTAGGCGGGAGGGCAACAGATACGCAGTATTTT.

In its sample, this clonotype was seen many times. CDR3 sequence (DNA): TGTGCCAGCAGTTTTGTACCCTGGGTGGGGGGCGGACGATTGATGAATGAGCAGTTCTTC. As protein: CASSFVPWVGGGRLMNEQFF. This rearrangement joins TRBV12-3 or TRBV12-4 to TRBJ2-1; D assignment may be TRBD1 or TRBD2 (6 bases each). The CDR3 runs to 20 residues. The V gene lost 3 bases and the J gene lost 7 bases, with 31 bases spanning the gap.